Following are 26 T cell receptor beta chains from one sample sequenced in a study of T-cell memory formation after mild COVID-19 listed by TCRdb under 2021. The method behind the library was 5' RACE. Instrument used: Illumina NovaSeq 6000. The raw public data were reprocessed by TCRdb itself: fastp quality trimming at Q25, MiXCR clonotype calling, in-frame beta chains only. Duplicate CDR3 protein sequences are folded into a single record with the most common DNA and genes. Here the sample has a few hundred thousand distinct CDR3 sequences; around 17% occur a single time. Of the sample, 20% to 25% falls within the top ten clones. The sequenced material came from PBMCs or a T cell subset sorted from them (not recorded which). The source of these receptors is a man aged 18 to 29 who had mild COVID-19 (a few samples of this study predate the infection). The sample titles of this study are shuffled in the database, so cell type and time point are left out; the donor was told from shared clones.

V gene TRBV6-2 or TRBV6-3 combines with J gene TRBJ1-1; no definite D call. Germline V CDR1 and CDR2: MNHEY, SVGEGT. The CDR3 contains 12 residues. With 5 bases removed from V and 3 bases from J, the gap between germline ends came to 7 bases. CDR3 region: CASSELYTEAFF. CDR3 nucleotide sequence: TGTGCCAGCAGTGAATTGTACACTGAAGCTTTCTTT.

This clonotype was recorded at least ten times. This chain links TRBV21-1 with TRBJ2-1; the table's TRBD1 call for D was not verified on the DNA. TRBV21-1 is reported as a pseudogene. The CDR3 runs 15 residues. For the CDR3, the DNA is TGTGCCAGCAGCAATGGGACAGAAGGGGTCCAAGGGCAGTTCTTC. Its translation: CASSNGTEGVQGQFF.

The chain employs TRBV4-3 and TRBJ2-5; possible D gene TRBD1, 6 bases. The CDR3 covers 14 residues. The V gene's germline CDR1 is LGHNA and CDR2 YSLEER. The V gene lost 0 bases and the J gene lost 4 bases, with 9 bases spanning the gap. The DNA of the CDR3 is TGCGCCAGCAGCCAAGAAATCAGGGGAGAGACCCAGTACTTC. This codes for CASSQEIRGETQYF.

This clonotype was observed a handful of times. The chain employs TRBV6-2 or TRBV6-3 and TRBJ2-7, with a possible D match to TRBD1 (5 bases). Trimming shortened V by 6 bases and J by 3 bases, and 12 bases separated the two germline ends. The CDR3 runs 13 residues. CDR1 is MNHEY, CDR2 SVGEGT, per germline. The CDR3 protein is CASSRQPYYEQYF. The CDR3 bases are TGTGCCAGCAGCAGACAGCCGTACTACGAGCAGTACTTC.

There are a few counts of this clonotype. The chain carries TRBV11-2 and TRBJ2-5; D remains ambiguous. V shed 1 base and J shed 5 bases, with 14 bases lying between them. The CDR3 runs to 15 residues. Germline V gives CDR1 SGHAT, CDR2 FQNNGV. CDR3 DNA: TGTGCCAGCAGCTTAGTTGCCCTAGGACGGGAGACCCAGTACTTC. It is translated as CASSLVALGRETQYF.

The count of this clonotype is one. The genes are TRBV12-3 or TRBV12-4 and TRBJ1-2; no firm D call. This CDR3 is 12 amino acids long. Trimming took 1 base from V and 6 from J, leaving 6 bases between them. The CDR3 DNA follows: TGTGCCAGCAGTTTAGGCTCGGATGGCTACACCTTC. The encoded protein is CASSLGSDGYTF.

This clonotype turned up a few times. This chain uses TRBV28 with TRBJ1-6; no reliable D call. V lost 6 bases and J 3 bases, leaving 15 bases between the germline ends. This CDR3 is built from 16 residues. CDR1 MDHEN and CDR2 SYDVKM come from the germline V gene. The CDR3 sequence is CASRLGPEIYNSPLHF. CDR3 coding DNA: TGTGCCAGCAGACTGGGTCCTGAGATCTATAATTCACCCCTCCACTTT.

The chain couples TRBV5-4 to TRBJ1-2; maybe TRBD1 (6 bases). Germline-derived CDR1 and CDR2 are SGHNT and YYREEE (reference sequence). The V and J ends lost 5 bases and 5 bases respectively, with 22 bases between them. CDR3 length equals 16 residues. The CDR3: CASRIDPTGSSYGYTF. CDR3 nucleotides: TGTGCCAGCAGAATAGACCCAACAGGGTCATCATATGGCTACACCTTC.

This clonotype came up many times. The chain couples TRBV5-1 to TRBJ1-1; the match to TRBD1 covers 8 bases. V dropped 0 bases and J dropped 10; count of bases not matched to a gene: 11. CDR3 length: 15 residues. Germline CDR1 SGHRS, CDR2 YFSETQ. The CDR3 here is CASSLGAGTGQRAFF. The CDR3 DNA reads TGCGCCAGCAGCTTGGGGGCGGGGACAGGCCAACGAGCTTTCTTT.

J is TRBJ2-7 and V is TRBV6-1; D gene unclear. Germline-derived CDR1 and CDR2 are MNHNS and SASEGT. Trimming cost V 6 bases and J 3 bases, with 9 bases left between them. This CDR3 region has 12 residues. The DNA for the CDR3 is TGTGCCAGCAGAGCAGCCTACTACGAGCAGTACGTC. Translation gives CASRAAYYEQYV.

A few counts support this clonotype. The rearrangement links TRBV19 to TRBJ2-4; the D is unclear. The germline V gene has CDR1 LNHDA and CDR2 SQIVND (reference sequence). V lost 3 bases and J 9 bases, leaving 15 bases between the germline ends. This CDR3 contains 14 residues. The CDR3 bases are TGTGCCAGTAGTATTACCTTGGCCAGAAGCATTCAGTACTTC. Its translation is CASSITLARSIQYF.

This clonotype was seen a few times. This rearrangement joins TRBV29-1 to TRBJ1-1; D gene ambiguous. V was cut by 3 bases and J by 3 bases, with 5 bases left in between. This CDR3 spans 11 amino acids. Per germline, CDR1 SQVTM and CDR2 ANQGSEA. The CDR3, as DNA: TGCAGCGTTGATGACGACACTGAAGCTTTCTTT. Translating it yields CSVDDDTEAFF.

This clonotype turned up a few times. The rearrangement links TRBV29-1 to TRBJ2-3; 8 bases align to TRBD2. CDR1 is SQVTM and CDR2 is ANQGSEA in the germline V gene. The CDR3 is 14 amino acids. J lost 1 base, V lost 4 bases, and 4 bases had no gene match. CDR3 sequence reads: CSVGIGGGTDTQYF. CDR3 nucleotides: TGCAGCGTTGGAATCGGGGGGGGCACAGATACGCAGTATTTT.

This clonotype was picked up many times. The CDR3 region is CASRTGPTNEKLFF. CDR3 DNA: TGCGCCAGCAGGACGGGGCCAACTAATGAAAAACTGTTTTTT. The V gene is TRBV5-1, the J gene TRBJ1-4; a weak D match, TRBD1 (5 bases). The CDR3 runs to 14 residues. Trimming left V 5 bases short and J 0 bases short, with 8 bases between. Germline loops: CDR1 SGHRS, CDR2 YFSETQ.

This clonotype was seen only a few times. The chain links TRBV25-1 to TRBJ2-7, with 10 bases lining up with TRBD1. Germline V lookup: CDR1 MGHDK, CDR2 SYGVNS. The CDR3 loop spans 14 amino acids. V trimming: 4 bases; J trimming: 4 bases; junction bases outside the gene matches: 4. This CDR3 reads CASSAGTGEYEQYV. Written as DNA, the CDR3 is TGTGCCAGCAGTGCTGGGACAGGGGAGTACGAGCAGTACGTC.

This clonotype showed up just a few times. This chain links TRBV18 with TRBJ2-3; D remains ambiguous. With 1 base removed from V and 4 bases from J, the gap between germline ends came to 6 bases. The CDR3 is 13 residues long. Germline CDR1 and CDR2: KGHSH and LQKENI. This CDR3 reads CASSPLGSDTQYF. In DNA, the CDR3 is TGTGCCAGCTCACCACTAGGATCAGATACGCAGTATTTT.

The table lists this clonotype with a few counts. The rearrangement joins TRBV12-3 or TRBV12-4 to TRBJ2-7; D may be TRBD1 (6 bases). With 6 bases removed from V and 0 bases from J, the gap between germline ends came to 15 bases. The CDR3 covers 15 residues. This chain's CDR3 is CASSRYGGDSYEQYF. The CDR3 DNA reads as TGTGCCAGCAGCCGTTATGGGGGCGACTCCTACGAGCAGTACTTC.

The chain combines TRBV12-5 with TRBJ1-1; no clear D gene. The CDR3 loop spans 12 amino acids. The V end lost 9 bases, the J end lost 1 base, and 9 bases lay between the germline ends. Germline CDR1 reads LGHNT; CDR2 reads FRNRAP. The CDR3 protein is CASRGGNTEAFF. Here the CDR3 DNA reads TGTGCTAGCCGCGGCGGGAACACTGAAGCTTTCTTT.

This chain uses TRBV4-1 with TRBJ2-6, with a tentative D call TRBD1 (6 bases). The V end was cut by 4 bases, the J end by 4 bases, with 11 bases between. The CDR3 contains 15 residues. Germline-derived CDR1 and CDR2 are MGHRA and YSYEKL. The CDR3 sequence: CASSLAGVGANVLTF. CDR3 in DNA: TGCGCCAGCAGCCTAGCAGGGGTCGGGGCCAACGTCCTGACTTTC.

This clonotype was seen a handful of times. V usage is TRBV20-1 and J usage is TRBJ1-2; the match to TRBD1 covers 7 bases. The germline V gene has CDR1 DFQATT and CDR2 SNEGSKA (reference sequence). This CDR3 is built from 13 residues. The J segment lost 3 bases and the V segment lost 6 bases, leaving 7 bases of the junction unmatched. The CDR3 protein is CSASSDRHYGYTF. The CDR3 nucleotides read TGCAGTGCCTCTTCGGACAGGCACTATGGCTACACCTTC.

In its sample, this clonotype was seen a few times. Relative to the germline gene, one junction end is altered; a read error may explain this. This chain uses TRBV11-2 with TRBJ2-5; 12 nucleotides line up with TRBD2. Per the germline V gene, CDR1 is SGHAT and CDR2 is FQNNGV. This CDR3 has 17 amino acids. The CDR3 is CASSPWTSGVPQGTQYF. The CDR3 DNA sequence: TGTGCCAGCAGCCCCTGGACTAGCGGGGTTCCCCAAGGGACCCAGTACTTC. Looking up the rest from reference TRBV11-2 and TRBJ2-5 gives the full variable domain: EAGVAQSPRYKIIEKRQSVAFWCNPISGHATLYWYQQILGQGPKLLIQFQNNGVVDDSQLPKDRFSAERLKGVDSTLKIQPAKLEDSAVYLCASSPWTSGVPQGTQYFGPGTRLLVL.

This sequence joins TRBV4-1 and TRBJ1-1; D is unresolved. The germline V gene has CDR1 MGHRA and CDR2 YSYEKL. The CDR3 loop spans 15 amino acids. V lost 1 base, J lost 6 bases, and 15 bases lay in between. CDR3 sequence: CASSQVFPGWAEAFF. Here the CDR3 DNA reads TGCGCCAGCAGCCAAGTATTCCCTGGCTGGGCTGAAGCTTTCTTT.

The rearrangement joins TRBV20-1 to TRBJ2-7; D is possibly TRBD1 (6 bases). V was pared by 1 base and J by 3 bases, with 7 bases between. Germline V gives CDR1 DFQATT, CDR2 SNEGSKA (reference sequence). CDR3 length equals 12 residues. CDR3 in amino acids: CSARVRGYEQYF. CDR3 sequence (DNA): TGCAGTGCTAGAGTCAGGGGCTACGAGCAGTACTTC.

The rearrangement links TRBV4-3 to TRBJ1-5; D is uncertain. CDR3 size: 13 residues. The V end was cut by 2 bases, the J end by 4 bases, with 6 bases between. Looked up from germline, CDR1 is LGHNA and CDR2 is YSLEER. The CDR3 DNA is TGCGCCAGCAGCCAATCGCAGAATCAGCCCCAGCATTTT. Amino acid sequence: CASSQSQNQPQHF.

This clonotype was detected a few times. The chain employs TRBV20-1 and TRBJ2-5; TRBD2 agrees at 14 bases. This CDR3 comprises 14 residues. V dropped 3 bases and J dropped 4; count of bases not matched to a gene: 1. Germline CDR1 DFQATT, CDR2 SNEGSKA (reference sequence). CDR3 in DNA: TGCAGTGCTAGCGGGACTAGCGGGGGAGAGACCCAGTACTTC. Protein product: CSASGTSGGETQYF.

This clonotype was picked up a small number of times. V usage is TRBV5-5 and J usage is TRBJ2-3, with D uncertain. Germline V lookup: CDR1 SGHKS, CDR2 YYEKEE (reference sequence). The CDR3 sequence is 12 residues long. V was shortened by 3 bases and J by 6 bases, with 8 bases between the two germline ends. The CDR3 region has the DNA TGTGCCAGCAGCTCCACAGTGGATACGCAGTATTTT. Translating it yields CASSSTVDTQYF.